The 7 T cell receptor beta chains listed next were all sequenced from one sample in a study of early stage breast cancer tumors. TCRdb's copy holds only in-frame clones and misses some; the assay was immunoSEQ multiplex PCR. This table has some 72,000 clones, under 85% appearing once. Sequencing was done on a sample of blood. All receptors derive from a person aged 55 to 69 with breast cancer.

This chain joins TRBV6-5 and TRBJ1-1; TRBD1 matches at 7 bases. The CDR3 has 15 residues. V shed 5 bases and J 0 bases; nucleotides not matched to a gene: 6. Per the germline V gene, CDR1 is MNHEY and CDR2 is SVGAGI. Written as DNA, the CDR3 is TGTGCCAGCAGTCCACCGACAGGGTTGAACACTGAAGCTTTCTTT. Protein sequence: CASSPPTGLNTEAFF.

In regard to this clone: Distinct nucleotide sequences in the sample also encode this CDR3. The CDR3 nucleotides are TGTGCCAGTAGTCCCCAACAGGGTAATCAGCCCCAGCATTTT. Translation gives CASSPQQGNQPQHF. This chain connects TRBV19 to TRBJ1-5, with D tentatively TRBD1 (6 bases). The CDR3 length is 14 residues. Germline assignment: CDR1 LNHDA and CDR2 SQIVND (reference sequence). Between the trimmed V and J ends, which lost 5 bases and 4 bases, there was a span of 12 bases.

This clone occurred a few times. This chain connects TRBV18 to TRBJ2-3; 15 nucleotides agree with TRBD2. CDR3 length equals 16 residues. Germline-derived CDR1 and CDR2 are KGHSH and LQKENI. V gave up 5 bases and J gave up 4 bases; unmatched junction bases: 4. CDR3 DNA sequence: TGTGCCAGCTCAAAAGGACTAGCGGGGGGGCCAGATACGCAGTATTTT. Translated, it gives CASSKGLAGGPDTQYF.

This chain links TRBV7-9 with TRBJ1-1; no definite D call. The CDR3 contains 13 residues. Trimming removed 7 bases from V and 3 bases from J, with 12 bases in between. CDR1 is SEHNR, CDR2 FQNEAQ, per germline (reference sequence). CDR3 sequence: CASIAAVDTEAFF. DNA for the CDR3: TGTGCCAGCATCGCGGCTGTCGACACTGAAGCTTTCTTT.

The rearrangement joins TRBV7-2 to TRBJ2-1; 8 positions match TRBD1. The CDR3 contains 12 residues. The germline V gene encodes CDR1 SGHTA and CDR2 FQGNSA. The ends lost 4 bases at V and 10 bases at J; junction bases unmatched: 3. CDR3 residues: CASSSRDREQFF. CDR3 DNA: TGTGCCAGCAGCTCCCGGGACAGGGAGCAGTTCTTC. Based on the CDR3 plus reference TRBV7-2 and TRBJ2-1, the full variable domain is GAGVSQSPSNKVTEKGKDVELRCDPISGHTALYWYRQSLGQGLEFLIYFQGNSAPDKSGLPSDRFSAERTGGSVSTLTIQRTQQEDSAVYLCASSSRDREQFFGPGTRLTVL.

This clone was seen only once. The chain recombines TRBV5-1 with TRBJ2-1; perhaps TRBD2 as D (6 bases). Trimming shortened V by 1 base and J by 5 bases, and 16 bases separated the two germline ends. This CDR3 region has 16 residues. CDR1 and CDR2 from the germline V gene are SGHRS and YFSETQ. As DNA, the CDR3 is TGCGCCAGCAGCTTGACGATGGACTATGGGGACAATGAGCAGTTCTTC. Protein product: CASSLTMDYGDNEQFF.

The chain is built from TRBV6-6 and TRBJ2-1, with D perhaps matching TRBD2 (6 bases). Germline V gives CDR1 MNHNY, CDR2 SVGAGI (reference sequence). The CDR3 extends over 13 amino acids. V lost 2 bases to trimming and J lost 8 bases, with 10 bases between them. This CDR3 is CASSYPGLDEQFF. CDR3 nucleotides: TGTGCCAGCAGTTACCCGGGACTCGATGAGCAGTTCTTC.